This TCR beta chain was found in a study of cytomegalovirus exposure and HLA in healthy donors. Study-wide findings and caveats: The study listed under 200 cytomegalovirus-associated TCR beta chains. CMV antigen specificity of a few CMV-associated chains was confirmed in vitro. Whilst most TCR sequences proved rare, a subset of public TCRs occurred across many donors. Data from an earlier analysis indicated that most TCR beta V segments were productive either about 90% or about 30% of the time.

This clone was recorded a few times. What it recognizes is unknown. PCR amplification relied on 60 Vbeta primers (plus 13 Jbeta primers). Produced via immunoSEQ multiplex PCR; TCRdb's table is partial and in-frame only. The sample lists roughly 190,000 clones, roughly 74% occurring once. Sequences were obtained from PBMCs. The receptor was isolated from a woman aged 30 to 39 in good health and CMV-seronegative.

The CDR3 loop reads CASSQQGAETQYF. CDR3 nucleotide sequence: TGTGCCAGCAGTCAACAGGGAGCGGAGACCCAGTACTTC. The chain uses TRBV2 and TRBJ2-5; the D gene is possibly TRBD1 (6 bases). The CDR3 is 13 amino acids. Germline loops: CDR1 SNHLY, CDR2 FYNNEI. Trimming stripped 5 bases from V and 5 bases from J, with 12 bases between.